This TCR beta chain appears in the sequencing data of a study of blood T cell repertoires in COVID-19. Study summary: The cDNA or gDNA used as material had been derived from T cells, B-cell-depleted T cells, or PBMCs.

TCRdb keeps only in-frame clones here, not all; method: immunoSEQ multiplex PCR. The sample lists 250,000 to 300,000 clones; 75% to 90% were seen once. CDR3 size: 15 residues. The germline V gene has CDR1 PRHDT and CDR2 FYEKMQ (reference sequence). V lost 5 bases and J lost 7; bases outside the gene matches: 13. Ages ranged from about 18 to 90 years, with residence in fewer than 25 US areas. Allocation to cohorts depended on clinical history reported by the participants. This receptor was taken from a woman aged 40 to 55 who had recovered from COVID-19. Material: PBMCs or T cells enriched from blood (not recorded which). This chain uses TRBV13 with TRBJ1-1; the match to TRBD1 covers 7 bases. The CDR3 region has the DNA TGTGCCAGCAGCCGGGACAGAGGGGGATCGGTTGAAGCTTTCTTT. Encoded protein: CASSRDRGGSVEAFF.